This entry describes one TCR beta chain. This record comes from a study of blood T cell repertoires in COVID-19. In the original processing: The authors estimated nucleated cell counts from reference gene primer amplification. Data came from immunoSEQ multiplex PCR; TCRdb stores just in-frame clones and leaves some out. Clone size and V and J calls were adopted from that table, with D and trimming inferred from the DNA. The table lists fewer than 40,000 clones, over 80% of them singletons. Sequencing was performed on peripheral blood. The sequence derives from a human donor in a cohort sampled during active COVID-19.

CDR3 loop: CASSRLGTHYGYTF. CDR3 DNA sequence: TGTGCCAGCAGCCGTTTGGGCACCCACTATGGCTACACCTTC. The chain combines TRBV7-2 with TRBJ1-2; D ambiguous. V gave up 5 bases and J gave up 3 bases, with 13 bases separating them. Germline lookup yields CDR1 SGHTA and CDR2 FQGNSA. The CDR3 runs to 14 residues.